This TCR beta chain comes out of a study of T cell changes during pregnancy in multiple sclerosis. The method was immunoSEQ multiplex PCR; TCRdb's version includes in-frame clones alone and lacks a portion of them. The sample lists about 100,000 clones, 93% occurring once. V trimming: 10 bases; J trimming: 2 bases; junction bases outside the gene matches: 10. From germline, CDR1 is MNHEY and CDR2 SMNVEV (reference sequence). CDR3 length equals 14 residues. The chain is built from TRBV27 and TRBJ1-2, with 7 bases identical to TRBD1. The receptor comes from a female donor with multiple sclerosis, enrolled in a pregnancy study. Sequencing used peripheral blood, obtained after pregnancy. Written as DNA, the CDR3 is TGTGCCATCCGACAGGGTCTTAACAACTATGGCTACACCTTC. Protein: CAIRQGLNNYGYTF.